This T cell receptor (beta chain) was recorded in a study of glioma-infiltrating T cells. Overall study findings and caveats: Gliomas, especially low-grade, showed above-expected tissue-blood divergence; non-neoplastic patients showed below.

This clonotype was counted at least ten times. What it recognizes is unknown. This CDR3 has 12 amino acids. Per germline, CDR1 MGHRA and CDR2 YSYEKL. The V end was cut by 3 bases, the J end by 6 bases, with 8 bases between. TCR alpha and beta CDR3 regions were amplified from RNA using iRepertoire nested multiplex PCR. Input was roughly 100-450 ng of tissue mRNA or PBMC total RNA. TCRdb analysed the multiplex PCR reads with MiXCR anew, one entry per CDR3 protein. The sample has about 20,000 distinct CDR3 sequences, about 26% seen once. The specimen was glioma tissue, nonneoplastic brain tissue, or PBMCs (not recorded which). This sequence originates from a human donor with low-grade glioma or glioblastoma, undergoing nonglioma brain surgery, or in good health (not recorded which). The chain carries TRBV4-1 and TRBJ1-1; tentative D call: TRBD1 (5 bases). The CDR3 loop is CASSQEGPEAFF. The CDR3 DNA reads TGCGCCAGCAGCCAGGAGGGGCCTGAAGCTTTCTTT.